These 32 T cell receptor beta chains were sequenced from one sample in a study of blood T cells in healthy people across ages. A second PCR of about 7 to 11 cycles used a sample-barcoded 5' primer and a J-beta primer mix. Using its own MiXCR run on the 5' RACE reads, TCRdb lists one record per CDR3 protein. The sample contains 1.5 million to 2 million distinct CDR3 sequences, approximately 28% of which appear only once. Sequencing was carried out using blood. These receptors originate from a woman in her 30s in good health.

On this clonotype: Being one base from a much bigger clone, this may be a read error. V is TRBV20-1 and J is TRBJ2-5, with 8 bases aligning to TRBD2. The CDR3 runs to 15 residues. CDR1 and CDR2 (germline): DFQATT, SNEGSKA (reference sequence). CDR3 in amino acids: CSAGDERGYQETQYF. DNA of the CDR3: TGCAGTGCTGGAGATGAGCGGGGGTACCAAGAGACCCAGTACTTC.

The chain combines TRBV12-3 or TRBV12-4 with TRBJ1-4; maybe TRBD1 (5 bases). The V gene lost 2 bases and the J gene lost 16 bases, with 17 bases spanning the gap. The CDR3 is 13 amino acids. The CDR3 bases are TGTGCCAGCAGTTTAAAACCTGATTCGGGACGGTTTTTT. It encodes CASSLKPDSGRFF.

Remarks on this clonotype: Since a much larger clone is just one base distant, this may be a read error. The genes are TRBV5-1 and TRBJ2-7; D is tentatively TRBD1 or TRBD2 (5 bases each). The CDR3 runs to 14 residues. Germline CDR1 and CDR2: SGHRS and YFSETQ. V shed 3 bases and J shed 5 bases, with 15 bases lying between them. The CDR3 spells CASSWDGVGNEQYF. CDR3 nucleotide sequence: TGCGCCAGCAGCTGGGACGGGGTCGGCAACGAGCAGTACTTC.

This clonotype appeared many times. The chain combines TRBV5-1 with TRBJ2-3; D remains ambiguous. The V and J ends lost 0 bases and 9 bases respectively, with 5 bases between them. Germline V gene data show CDR1 as SGHRS and CDR2 as YFSETQ. CDR3 length: 11 residues. The CDR3 DNA reads TGCGCCAGCAGCTTGGCCGTCACGCAGTATTTT. It codes for CASSLAVTQYF.

With respect to this clonotype: Its ends do not fully match the called genes, so a read error is possible. The rearrangement links TRBV20-1 to TRBJ2-4; no clear D gene. Germline CDR1 reads DFQATT; CDR2 reads SNEGSKA (reference sequence). This CDR3 is 13 amino acids long. CDR3 DNA: TGCAGTGCTGGTCCGATAGCCAAAAACGTTCAGTACTTC. Its translation is CSAGPIAKNVQYF.

This clonotype was observed a handful of times. The chain is built from TRBV9 and TRBJ2-1; the match to TRBD2 covers 12 bases. This CDR3 spans 17 amino acids. The V gene end was trimmed by 4 bases and the J gene end by 9 bases; junction bases not matched to a gene: 14. Germline lookup yields CDR1 SGDLS and CDR2 YYNGEE. CDR3 sequence reads: CASSIRPLAGGQGEQFF. The CDR3 DNA is TGTGCCAGCAGCATCCGACCCCTAGCGGGGGGGCAGGGTGAGCAGTTCTTC.

This clonotype was detected a few times. The chain uses TRBV7-3 and TRBJ2-3, with D perhaps matching TRBD2 (7 bases). V lost 4 bases and J lost 1, with 24 bases in between. Germline V gives CDR1 SGHTA, CDR2 FQGTGA. This CDR3 contains 19 residues. CDR3 coding DNA: TGTGCCAGCAGCTACGGATGGGGGGGCCGATCAAAGGGCACAGATACGCAGTATTTT. Its protein is CASSYGWGGRSKGTDTQYF.

This clonotype was seen more than once but under ten times. The chain uses TRBV27 and TRBJ2-7, with TRBD1 matching over 8 bases. This CDR3 is built from 15 residues. Germline CDR1 and CDR2: MNHEY and SMNVEV (reference sequence). The V and J ends lost 8 bases and 2 bases, in that order; junction bases with no gene match: 11. In nucleotides, the CDR3 is TGTGCCAGCCAGGGAAGTACAGGGGGAGCCTACGAGCAGTACTTC. Protein sequence: CASQGSTGGAYEQYF.

V is TRBV2 and J is TRBJ1-2, with TRBD1 identical over 7 bases. The CDR3 has 13 amino acids. Trimming cost V 1 base and J 8 bases; bases outside gene matches: 4. CDR1 and CDR2 (germline): SNHLY, FYNNEI. CDR3: CASSEGTGNGYTF. CDR3 sequence (DNA): TGTGCCAGCAGTGAAGGGACAGGAAACGGCTACACCTTC.

V gene TRBV19 combines with J gene TRBJ2-1, with D possibly being TRBD2 (5 bases). Per germline, CDR1 LNHDA and CDR2 SQIVND (reference sequence). V lost 7 bases and J 0 bases, leaving 13 bases between the germline ends. CDR3 length equals 15 residues. The CDR3 DNA reads as TGTGCCAGTAACCCCCTGGGGAGCTCCTACAATGAGCAGTTCTTC. Amino acids: CASNPLGSSYNEQFF.

There are many counts of this clonotype. The chain combines TRBV20-1 with TRBJ2-5; D remains unclear. The ends were cut back, 3 bases at V and 10 bases at J, with 9 bases in the middle. There are 10 residues in the CDR3. CDR1 and CDR2 (germline): DFQATT, SNEGSKA (reference sequence). The CDR3 region has the DNA TGCAGTGCTAGTGTCTTGGACCAGTACTTC. It encodes CSASVLDQYF.

The gene calls are TRBV6-5 and TRBJ1-6; 7 nucleotides align to TRBD1. V lost 6 bases, J lost 6 bases, and 8 bases stayed unmatched. Per germline, CDR1 MNHEY and CDR2 SVGAGI. The CDR3 has 15 residues. CDR3 residues: CASSRTRQGNSPLHF. The CDR3 DNA reads as TGTGCCAGCAGCCGTACTCGACAGGGTAATTCACCCCTCCACTTT.

This clonotype turned up a few times. The V call is TRBV6-2 or TRBV6-3, the J call TRBJ2-1; TRBD1 might be the D (5 bases). The germline V gene has CDR1 MNHEY and CDR2 SVGEGT. V was shortened by 5 bases and J by 5 bases, with 13 bases between the two germline ends. This CDR3 contains 14 residues. CDR3 bases: TGTGCCAGCAGTGGGCGACAGACCCACAATGAGCAGTTCTTC. Translation gives CASSGRQTHNEQFF.

This clonotype was seen a handful of times. This chain connects TRBV4-1 to TRBJ2-1; TRBD2 might be the D (5 bases). This CDR3 is built from 14 residues. The ends were cut back, 1 base at V and 5 bases at J, with 9 bases in the middle. From germline, CDR1 is MGHRA and CDR2 YSYEKL. The CDR3 DNA reads as TGCGCCAGCAGCCAAGCACCCGGGGACAATGAGCAGTTCTTC. Residues: CASSQAPGDNEQFF.

The chain uses TRBV2 and TRBJ2-1; no definite D call. Germline V lookup: CDR1 SNHLY, CDR2 FYNNEI. The CDR3 has 12 residues. The ends were cut back, 4 bases at V and 6 bases at J, with 7 bases in the middle. Here the CDR3 DNA reads TGTGCCAGCAGTGGGACCGTCAATGAGCAGTTCTTC. This gives the protein CASSGTVNEQFF. The variable domain in full, completed from reference TRBV2 and TRBJ2-1, reads EPEVTQTPSHQVTQMGQEVILRCVPISNHLYFYWYRQILGQKVEFLVSFYNNEISEKSEIFDDQFSVERPDGSNFTLKIRSTKLEDSAMYFCASSGTVNEQFFGPGTRLTVL.

This clonotype was picked up many times. The chain carries TRBV24-1 and TRBJ2-6; D tentatively fits TRBD1 or TRBD2 (5 bases each). Germline CDR1 and CDR2: KGHDR and SFDVKD. Trimming took off 6 bases at V and 4 bases at J, with 9 bases between the two ends. The CDR3 runs 14 residues. The DNA for the CDR3 is TGTGCCACCAGTCCTGGGACGGGGGCCAACGTCCTGACTTTC. Its protein is CATSPGTGANVLTF.

This clonotype was seen only once. Just one base apart from a much larger clone, this may be a read error. This sequence joins TRBV2 and TRBJ2-1; no reliable D call. V was shortened by 6 bases and J by 7 bases, with 13 bases between the two germline ends. CDR1 is SNHLY, CDR2 FYNNEI, per germline. The CDR3 is 13 residues long. The CDR3 region has the DNA TGTGCCAGCAGGAAGGAGCTGGGTAATGAGCAGTTCTTC. It is translated as CASRKELGNEQFF.

This clonotype was counted between two and nine times. The chain combines TRBV12-3 or TRBV12-4 with TRBJ2-7; D may match TRBD1 or TRBD2 (6 bases each). V lost 6 bases and J lost 7, with 22 bases in between. The length of the CDR3 is 15 residues. For the CDR3, the DNA is TGTGCCAGCAGAGTCGGGGGCGGAGGGCAGCGTGAGCAGTACTTC. Its protein is CASRVGGGGQREQYF.

This clonotype was recorded at least ten times. The chain uses TRBV10-3 and TRBJ2-7, with TRBD1 as a possible D gene (6 bases). The ends were cut back, 6 bases at V and 0 bases at J, with 12 bases in the middle. The CDR3 spans 14 residues. CDR1 and CDR2 from the germline V gene are ENHRY and SYGVKD. The chain's CDR3 is CAIRDSLTSYEQYF. The CDR3 DNA sequence: TGTGCCATCAGGGACAGTCTGACCTCCTACGAGCAGTACTTC.

The chain couples TRBV3-1 to TRBJ1-5, with D possibly TRBD1 on 6 matching bases. The CDR3 runs 16 residues. V dropped 3 bases and J dropped 4 bases, with 16 bases sitting between them. The germline gives CDR1 LGHDT, CDR2 YNNKEL (reference sequence). The CDR3 bases are TGTGCCAGCAGCCACAAGTGGGGGGGGGCAAATCAGCCCCAGCATTTT. Its protein product is CASSHKWGGANQPQHF.

The chain is built from TRBV14 and TRBJ2-1; D might be TRBD1 or TRBD2, each matching 5 bases. V lost 3 bases and J lost 8, with 14 bases in between. This CDR3 comprises 14 residues. Germline CDR1 reads SGHDN; CDR2 reads FVKESK. The CDR3 is CASSQGTGPYEQFF. CDR3 in DNA: TGTGCCAGCAGCCAGGGGACGGGGCCCTATGAGCAGTTCTTC. Variable domain in full (rest from reference TRBV14 and TRBJ2-1): EAGVTQFPSHSVIEKGQTVTLRCDPISGHDNLYWYRRVMGKEIKFLLHFVKESKQDESGMPNNRFLAERTGGTYSTLKVQPAELEDSGVYFCASSQGTGPYEQFFGPGTRLTVL.

This chain links TRBV7-9 with TRBJ2-7; D perhaps matches TRBD1 (5 bases). Judging by the DNA end, TRBJ2-5 fits better; the J call may be wrong. From germline, CDR1 is SEHNR and CDR2 FQNEAQ (reference sequence). The CDR3 is 15 amino acids. The CDR3 DNA reads TGTGCCAGCGAGAAAAGGACGGCAGGGTGGAAGACCCAGTACTTC. Translating gives CASEKRTAGWKTQYF.

This clonotype was counted a few times. Here the CDR3 DNA reads TGTGCCTGGAGGGGGGGACACGAGCAGTACTTC. Translating it yields CAWRGGHEQYF. This chain connects TRBV30 to TRBJ2-7, with D possibly being TRBD2 (6 bases). Trimming left V 3 bases short and J 5 bases short, with 8 bases between. The CDR3 covers 11 residues. Germline values: CDR1 GTSNPN, CDR2 SVGIG (reference sequence).

This clonotype appeared many times. The chain combines TRBV12-3 or TRBV12-4 with TRBJ2-5; 7 positions match TRBD1. This CDR3 is built from 14 residues. With V trimmed by 6 bases and J by 4 bases, 8 bases remained unmatched. The CDR3 DNA is TGTGCCAGCAGACGCGACAGGGTTGGAGAGACCCAGTACTTC. Its protein product is CASRRDRVGETQYF.

To note about this clonotype: Being one base from a much bigger clone, this may be a read error. The CDR3 is CASSRGQGTTYEQFF. The CDR3 DNA reads as TGCGCCAGCAGCCGGGGACAGGGAACAACCTACGAGCAGTTCTTC. J is TRBJ2-7 and V is TRBV5-1; 9 positions agree with TRBD1. The DNA end favors TRBJ2-1, so the J call may be wrong. The CDR3 extends over 15 amino acids. Germline CDR1 is SGHRS and CDR2 is YFSETQ.

This sequence joins TRBV5-1 and TRBJ2-7; weak D call: TRBD2 (5 bases). Trimming stripped 3 bases from V and 0 bases from J, with 16 bases between. Germline V gives CDR1 SGHRS, CDR2 YFSETQ. This CDR3 spans 16 amino acids. CDR3 sequence (DNA): TGCGCCAGCAGCTCACCCTCGCGTGGGAGCTCCTACGAGCAGTACTTC. It encodes CASSSPSRGSSYEQYF. Full variable domain (rest looked up from reference TRBV5-1 and TRBJ2-7): KAGVTQTPRYLIKTRGQQVTLSCSPISGHRSVSWYQQTPGQGLQFLFEYFSETQRNKGNFPGRFSGRQFSNSRSEMNVSTLELGDSALYLCASSSPSRGSSYEQYFGPGTRLTVT.

This clonotype has only one observation. The V call is TRBV7-9, the J call TRBJ2-1, with D perhaps TRBD2 (6 bases). CDR3 size: 13 residues. Trimming pared 9 bases from V and 7 bases from J, leaving 16 bases between. Germline-derived CDR1 and CDR2 are SEHNR and FQNEAQ (reference sequence). The CDR3 reads CASTTTGTNEQFF. The CDR3 coding sequence is TGTGCCAGTACCACCACCGGGACTAATGAGCAGTTCTTC.

This clonotype was counted a few times. V and J are TRBV6-6 and TRBJ2-2, with TRBD1 matching 7 bases. The germline V gene encodes CDR1 MNHNY and CDR2 SVGAGI (reference sequence). With 2 bases clipped from V and 2 bases from J, the junction kept 8 bases outside the gene matches. The length of the CDR3 is 17 residues. The CDR3 sequence: CASSYRRTGANTGELFF. Here the CDR3 DNA reads TGTGCCAGCAGTTACCGACGGACAGGAGCTAACACCGGGGAGCTGTTTTTT.

This clonotype was recorded a few times. A junction boundary mismatches the germline segment, possibly from a read error. The chain links TRBV28 to TRBJ2-3; D is unclear. This CDR3 contains 12 residues. CDR1 and CDR2 from the germline V gene are MDHEN and SYDVKM. This CDR3 is CASSLSTDAQYF. The CDR3 DNA reads as TGTGCCAGCAGTTTAAGCACAGATGCGCAGTATTTT.

The table lists this clonotype with many counts. The rearrangement uses TRBV10-2 and TRBJ1-1; no definite D call. This CDR3 has 14 residues. CDR1 and CDR2 from the germline V gene are WSHSY and SAAADI. V was clipped by 2 bases and J by 0 bases, with 7 bases between them. Written as DNA, the CDR3 is TGCGCCAGCAGTGAGCCAGGAATGAACACTGAAGCTTTCTTT. It specifies CASSEPGMNTEAFF.

J is TRBJ2-7 and V is TRBV30, with D tentatively TRBD1 (6 bases). CDR1 and CDR2 (germline): GTSNPN, SVGIG (reference sequence). This CDR3 has 16 residues. V shed 0 bases and J shed 0 bases, with 15 bases lying between them. The CDR3 here is CAWSVLGDINSYEQYF. CDR3 sequence (DNA): TGTGCCTGGAGTGTACTTGGGGACATAAACTCCTACGAGCAGTACTTC.

This clonotype has only a few counts. The chain has TRBV7-9 and TRBJ1-1; D is ambiguous. Trimming cost V 7 bases and J 1 base, with 7 bases left between them. The V gene's germline CDR1 is SEHNR and CDR2 FQNEAQ (reference sequence). The CDR3 consists of 12 residues. The CDR3 loop reads CASIEGNTEAFF. The DNA for the CDR3 is TGTGCCAGCATAGAGGGGAACACTGAAGCTTTCTTT.